The T cell receptor beta chain under discussion was sequenced for a study of shared clonotypes between healthy human individuals. Deep-level assay runs were performed. Here immunoSEQ multiplex PCR was the method, and the copy in TCRdb shows in-frame clones only, minus some. The table has about 590,000 clones, 95% seen once. Germline assignment: CDR1 MNHNS and CDR2 SASEGT. This CDR3 has 15 residues. V lost 2 bases and J 4 bases, leaving 14 bases between the germline ends. Cells designated naive CD8 were CD45RO-negative and were positively selected for CCR7, with terminally differentiated effector memory CD45RA+ cells excluded.

The chain combines TRBV6-1 with TRBJ1-1; maybe TRBD1 (5 bases). Sequencing used naive CD8+ T cells sorted from blood. The receptor's source is a woman aged 25 to 39 in good health. The CDR3 DNA reads TGTGCCAGCAGTGAATGGGGGAAGAGGGGCACTGAAGCTTTCTTT. This encodes CASSEWGKRGTEAFF.